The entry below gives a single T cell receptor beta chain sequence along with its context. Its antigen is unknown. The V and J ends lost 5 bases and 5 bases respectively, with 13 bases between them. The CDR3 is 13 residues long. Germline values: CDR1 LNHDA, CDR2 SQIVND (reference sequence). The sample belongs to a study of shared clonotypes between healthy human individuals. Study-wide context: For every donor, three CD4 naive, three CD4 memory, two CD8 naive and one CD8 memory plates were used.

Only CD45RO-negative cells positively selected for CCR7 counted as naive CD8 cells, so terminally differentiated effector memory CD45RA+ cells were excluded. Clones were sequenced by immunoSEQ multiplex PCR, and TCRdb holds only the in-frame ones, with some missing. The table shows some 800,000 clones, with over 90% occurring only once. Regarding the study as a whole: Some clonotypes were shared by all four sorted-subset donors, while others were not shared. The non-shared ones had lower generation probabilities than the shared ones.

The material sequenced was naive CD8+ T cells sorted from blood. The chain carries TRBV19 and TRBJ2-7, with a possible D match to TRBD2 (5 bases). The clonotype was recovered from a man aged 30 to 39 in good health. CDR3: CASSSYSENEQYF. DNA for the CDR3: TGTGCCAGTAGTTCGTATAGCGAGAACGAGCAGTACTTC. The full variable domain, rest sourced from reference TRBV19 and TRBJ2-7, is DGGITQSPKYLFRKEGQNVTLSCEQNLNHDAMYWYRQDPGQGLRLIYYSQIVNDFQKGDIAEGYSVSREKKESFPLTVTSAQKNPTAFYLCASSSYSENEQYFGPGTRLTVT.